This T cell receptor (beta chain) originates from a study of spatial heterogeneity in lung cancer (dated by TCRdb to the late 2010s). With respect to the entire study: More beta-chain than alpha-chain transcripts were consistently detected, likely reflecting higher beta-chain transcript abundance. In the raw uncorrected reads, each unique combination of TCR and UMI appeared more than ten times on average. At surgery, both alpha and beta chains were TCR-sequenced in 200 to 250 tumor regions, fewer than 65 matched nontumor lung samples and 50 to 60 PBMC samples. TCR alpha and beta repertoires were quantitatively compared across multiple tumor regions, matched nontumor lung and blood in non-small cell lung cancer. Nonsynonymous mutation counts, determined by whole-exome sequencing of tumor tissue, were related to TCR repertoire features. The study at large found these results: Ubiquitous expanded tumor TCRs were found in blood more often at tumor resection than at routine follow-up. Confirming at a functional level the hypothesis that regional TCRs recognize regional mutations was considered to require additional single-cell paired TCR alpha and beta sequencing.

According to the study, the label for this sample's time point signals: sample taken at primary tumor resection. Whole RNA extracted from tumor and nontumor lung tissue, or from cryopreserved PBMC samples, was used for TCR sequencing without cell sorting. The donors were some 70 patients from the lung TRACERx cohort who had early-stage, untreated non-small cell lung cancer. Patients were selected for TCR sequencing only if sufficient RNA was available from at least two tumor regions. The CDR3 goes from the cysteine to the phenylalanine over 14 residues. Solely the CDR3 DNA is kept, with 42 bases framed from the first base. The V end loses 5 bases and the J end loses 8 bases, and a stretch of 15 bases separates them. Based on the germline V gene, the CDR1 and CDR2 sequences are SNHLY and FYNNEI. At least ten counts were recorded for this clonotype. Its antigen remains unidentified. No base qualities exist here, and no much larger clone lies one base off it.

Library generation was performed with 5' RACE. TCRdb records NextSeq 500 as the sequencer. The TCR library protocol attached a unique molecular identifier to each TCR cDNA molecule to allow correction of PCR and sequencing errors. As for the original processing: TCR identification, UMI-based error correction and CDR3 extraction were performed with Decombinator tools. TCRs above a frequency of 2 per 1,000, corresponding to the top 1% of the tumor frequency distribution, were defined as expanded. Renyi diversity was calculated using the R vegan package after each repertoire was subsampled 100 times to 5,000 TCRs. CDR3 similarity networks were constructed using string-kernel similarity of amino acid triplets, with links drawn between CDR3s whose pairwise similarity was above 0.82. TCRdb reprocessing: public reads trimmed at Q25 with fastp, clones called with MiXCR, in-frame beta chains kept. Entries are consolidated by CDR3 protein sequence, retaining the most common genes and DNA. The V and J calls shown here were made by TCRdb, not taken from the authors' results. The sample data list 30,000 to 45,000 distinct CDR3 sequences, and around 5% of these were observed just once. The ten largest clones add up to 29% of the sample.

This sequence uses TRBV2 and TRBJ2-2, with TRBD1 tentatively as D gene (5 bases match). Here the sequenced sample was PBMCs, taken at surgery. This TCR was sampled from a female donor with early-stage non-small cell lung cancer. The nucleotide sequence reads TGTGCCAGCAGTCCCGACAGACCAGGAGGGGAGCTGTTTTTT. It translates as CASSPDRPGGELFF.